This TCR beta chain was found in a study of T-cell reconstitution after alpha-beta-depleted transplantation in children. Per germline, CDR1 MGHRA and CDR2 YSYEKL. This CDR3 spans 19 amino acids. Trimming at V came to 1 base and at J to 1 base, leaving 12 bases not matched to a gene. General study results and limits: Approximately two months post-transplant, alpha-beta T cells reportedly originated from several hundred expanded graft clones. T-cell counts and diversity were attributed mostly to newly produced T cells one year after transplant. Surviving recipient T cells and thymic progenitors underlay high day-60 TCRbeta diversity in some patients.

This clonotype was found a few times. Its antigen is as yet unknown. A library of TCRbeta sequences, prepared with unique molecular identifiers, was generated. Via MiXCR, TCRdb re-called the PCR reads, giving one row per CDR3 protein. This sample yields 700,000 to 850,000 distinct CDR3 sequences, of which under 20% are seen a single time; roughly 5% belongs to the top ten. The source is a male patient younger than 18 who had a stem cell transplant for acute lymphoblastic leukemia, so the T cells may come from the graft donor. The sample was PBMCs, mostly from graft donor cells, taken 360 days after TCRalphabeta/CD19-depleted stem cell transplant. The chain employs TRBV4-1 and TRBJ2-3, with 9 bases that match TRBD1. The CDR3 DNA reads TGCGCCAGCAGCCAAGTTCCCCACTACAGGGGGCAAGGCACAGATACGCAGTATTTT. Protein product: CASSQVPHYRGQGTDTQYF.